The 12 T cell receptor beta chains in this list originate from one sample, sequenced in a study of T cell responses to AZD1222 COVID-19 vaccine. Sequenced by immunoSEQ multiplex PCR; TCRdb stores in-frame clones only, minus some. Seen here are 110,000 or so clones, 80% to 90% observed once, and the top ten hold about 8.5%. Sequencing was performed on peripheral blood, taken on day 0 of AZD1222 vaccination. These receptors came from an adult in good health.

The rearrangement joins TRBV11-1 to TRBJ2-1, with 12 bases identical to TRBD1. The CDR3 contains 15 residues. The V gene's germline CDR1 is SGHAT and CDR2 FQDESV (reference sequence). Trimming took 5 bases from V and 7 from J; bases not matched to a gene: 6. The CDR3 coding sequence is TGTGCCAGCAGCCCGGGACAGGGGGCGTTGAATGAGCAGTTCTTC. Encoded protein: CASSPGQGALNEQFF.

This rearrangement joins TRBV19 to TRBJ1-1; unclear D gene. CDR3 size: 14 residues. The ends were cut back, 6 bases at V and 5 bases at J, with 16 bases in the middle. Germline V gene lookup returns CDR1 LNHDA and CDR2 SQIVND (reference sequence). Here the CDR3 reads CASSQPAGYTEAFF. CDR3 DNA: TGTGCCAGTAGCCAACCCGCGGGTTATACTGAAGCTTTCTTT. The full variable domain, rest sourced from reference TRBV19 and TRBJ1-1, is DGGITQSPKYLFRKEGQNVTLSCEQNLNHDAMYWYRQDPGQGLRLIYYSQIVNDFQKGDIAEGYSVSREKKESFPLTVTSAQKNPTAFYLCASSQPAGYTEAFFGQGTRLTVV.

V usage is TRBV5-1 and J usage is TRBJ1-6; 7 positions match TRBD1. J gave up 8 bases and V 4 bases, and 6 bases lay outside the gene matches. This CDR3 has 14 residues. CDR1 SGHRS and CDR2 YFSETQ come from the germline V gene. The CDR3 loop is CASSETGLDSPLHF. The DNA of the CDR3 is TGCGCCAGCAGCGAGACAGGGTTGGATTCACCCCTCCACTTT.

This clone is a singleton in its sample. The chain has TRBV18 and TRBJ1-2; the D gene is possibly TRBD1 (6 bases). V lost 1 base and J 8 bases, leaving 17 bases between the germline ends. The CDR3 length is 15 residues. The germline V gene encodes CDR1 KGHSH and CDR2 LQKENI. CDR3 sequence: CASSPQSGGEGGYTF. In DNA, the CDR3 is TGTGCCAGCTCACCACAGTCGGGGGGCGAAGGCGGCTACACCTTC.

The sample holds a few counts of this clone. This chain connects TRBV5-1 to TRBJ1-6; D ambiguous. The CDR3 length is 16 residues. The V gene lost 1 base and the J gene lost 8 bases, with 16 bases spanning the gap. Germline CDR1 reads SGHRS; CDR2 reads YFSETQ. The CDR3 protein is CASSLTVSSIDSPLHF. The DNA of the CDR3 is TGCGCCAGCAGCTTGACGGTTTCTTCTATAGATTCACCCCTCCACTTT.

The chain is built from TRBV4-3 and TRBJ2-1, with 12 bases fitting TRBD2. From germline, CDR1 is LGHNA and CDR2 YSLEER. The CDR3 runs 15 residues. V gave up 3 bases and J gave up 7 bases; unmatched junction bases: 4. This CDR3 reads CASSHLTSGRNEQFF. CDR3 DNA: TGCGCCAGCAGCCATTTGACTAGCGGGAGAAATGAGCAGTTCTTC.

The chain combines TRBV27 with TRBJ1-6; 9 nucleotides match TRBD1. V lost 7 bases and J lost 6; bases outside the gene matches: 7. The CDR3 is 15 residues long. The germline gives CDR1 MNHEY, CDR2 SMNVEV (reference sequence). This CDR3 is CASTTQGAGNSPLHF. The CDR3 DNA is TGTGCCAGCACTACACAGGGGGCGGGTAATTCACCCCTCCACTTT.

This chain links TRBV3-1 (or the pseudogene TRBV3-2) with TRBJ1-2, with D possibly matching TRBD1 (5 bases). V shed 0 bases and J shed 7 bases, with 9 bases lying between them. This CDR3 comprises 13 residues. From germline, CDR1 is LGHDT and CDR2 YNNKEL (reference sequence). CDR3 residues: CASSQEGGSGYTF. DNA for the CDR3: TGTGCCAGCAGCCAAGAGGGGGGTAGTGGCTACACCTTC.

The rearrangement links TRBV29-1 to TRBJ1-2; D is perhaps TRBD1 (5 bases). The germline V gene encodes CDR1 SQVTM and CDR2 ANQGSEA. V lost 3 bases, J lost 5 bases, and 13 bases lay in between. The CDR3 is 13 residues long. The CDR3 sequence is CSVEGRVGYGYTF. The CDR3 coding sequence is TGCAGCGTTGAGGGCAGGGTTGGATATGGCTACACCTTC.

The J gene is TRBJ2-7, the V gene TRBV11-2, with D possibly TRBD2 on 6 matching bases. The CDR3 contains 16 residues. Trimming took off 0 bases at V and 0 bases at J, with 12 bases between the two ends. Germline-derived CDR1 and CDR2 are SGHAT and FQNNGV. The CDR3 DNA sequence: TGTGCCAGCAGCTTAGATTTGGGGAGGAGCTCCTACGAGCAGTACTTC. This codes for CASSLDLGRSSYEQYF.

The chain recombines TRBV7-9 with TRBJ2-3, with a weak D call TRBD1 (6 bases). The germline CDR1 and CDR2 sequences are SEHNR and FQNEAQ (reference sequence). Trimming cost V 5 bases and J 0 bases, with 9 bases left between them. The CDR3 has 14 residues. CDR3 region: CASSRDRSTDTQYF. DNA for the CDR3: TGTGCCAGCAGCCGTGACAGGAGCACAGATACGCAGTATTTT.

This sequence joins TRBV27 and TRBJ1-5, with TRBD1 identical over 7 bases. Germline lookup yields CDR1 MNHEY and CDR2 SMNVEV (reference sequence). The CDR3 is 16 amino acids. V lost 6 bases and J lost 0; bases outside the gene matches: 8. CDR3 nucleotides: TGTGCCAGCAGAACGACGACAGGGCGTAGCAATCAGCCCCAGCATTTT. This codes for CASRTTTGRSNQPQHF.